Below are 5 T cell receptor beta chains sequenced from a single sample in a study of cytomegalovirus exposure and HLA in healthy donors. Only in-frame clones appear in the TCRdb table, and some are missing; sequencing was by immunoSEQ multiplex PCR. Counted here are under 140,000 clones, approximately 89% occurring once; the ten biggest clones make up 1.9%. Input material: PBMCs. The receptors stem from a woman aged 18 to 35 in good health and CMV-seronegative.

Here the CDR3 reads CASSRATGADTQYF. CDR3 nucleotide sequence: TGTGCCAGCAGCCGCGCCACAGGGGCAGATACGCAGTATTTT. V usage is TRBV7-2 and J usage is TRBJ2-3, with 7 positions matching TRBD1. Trimming cost V 5 bases and J 4 bases; bases outside gene matches: 6. There are 14 residues in the CDR3. Germline assignment: CDR1 SGHTA and CDR2 FQGNSA.

The chain is built from TRBV5-1 and TRBJ1-1; 9 bases map to TRBD1. Germline loops: CDR1 SGHRS, CDR2 YFSETQ. J lost 10 bases, V lost 0 bases, and 19 bases had no gene match. The CDR3 length is 18 residues. The CDR3 sequence: CASSLAQLHSGQGRRAFF. The CDR3 bases are TGCGCCAGCAGCTTGGCCCAACTTCATTCTGGACAGGGGAGAAGAGCTTTCTTT. The variable domain in full, completed from reference TRBV5-1 and TRBJ1-1, reads KAGVTQTPRYLIKTRGQQVTLSCSPISGHRSVSWYQQTPGQGLQFLFEYFSETQRNKGNFPGRFSGRQFSNSRSEMNVSTLELGDSALYLCASSLAQLHSGQGRRAFFGQGTRLTVV.

This chain connects TRBV30 to TRBJ2-1, with TRBD2 identical over 8 bases. The CDR3 runs 18 residues. The trim removed 2 bases at V and 5 bases at J, leaving 17 bases unmatched. Germline V CDR1 and CDR2: GTSNPN, SVGIG (reference sequence). Here the CDR3 DNA reads TGTGCCTGGAGTCTCCGGGCCTCAACGACTAGCGTTAACAATGAGCAGTTCTTC. It translates to CAWSLRASTTSVNNEQFF. Variable domain in full (rest from reference TRBV30 and TRBJ2-1): SQTIHQWPATLVQPVGSPLSLECTVEGTSNPNLYWYRQAAGRGLQLLFYSVGIGQISSEVPQNLSASRPQDRQFILSSKKLLLSDSGFYLCAWSLRASTTSVNNEQFFGPGTRLTVL.

V gene TRBV5-1 combines with J gene TRBJ1-1, with D possibly TRBD1 on 5 matching bases. The germline CDR1 and CDR2 sequences are SGHRS and YFSETQ. This CDR3 has 16 residues. V was trimmed by 0 bases and J by 1 base, leaving 13 bases between them. The CDR3 bases are TGCGCCAGCAGCTTGGTAGGGGTGGCCGGGAACACTGAAGCTTTCTTT. Protein product: CASSLVGVAGNTEAFF.

This clone was seen just once. The chain is built from TRBV4-1 and TRBJ1-4, with 7 bases lining up with TRBD1. CDR3 length equals 16 residues. Germline values: CDR1 MGHRA, CDR2 YSYEKL. The trim removed 3 bases at V and 3 bases at J, leaving 7 bases unmatched. CDR3 nucleotide sequence: TGCGCCAGCAGCCAGTACGACAGGGCCGCTAATGAAAAACTGTTTTTT. Its translation is CASSQYDRAANEKLFF.